This TCR beta chain was recorded in a study of shared clonotypes between healthy human individuals. Those who donated, Caucasian adults without exception, all lived in Nashville, Tennessee. Researchers partitioned CD4+ cells into CD45RA+ naive and CD45RA-negative memory subsets. Germline V gives CDR1 SEHNR, CDR2 FQNEAQ (reference sequence). The CDR3 extends over 13 amino acids. The V and J ends lost 5 bases and 7 bases, in that order; junction bases with no gene match: 6. Several immunoSEQ 96-well plates shared each subset's DNA, each plate a replicate. In the original processing: ImmunoSEQ supplied junction-only sequences lacking quality scores, so filtering was different. The assay was immunoSEQ multiplex PCR, and TCRdb's table has in-frame clones only and misses some. The V and J calls and the clone size are those of that table, but D and trimming were determined from the DNA. The table has about 680,000 clones, approximately 79% seen once.

This chain joins TRBV7-9 and TRBJ2-7; 9 positions agree with TRBD1. The clonotype comes from a woman aged 25 to 39 in good health. Material for sequencing was memory CD4+ T cells sorted from blood. Described subset: CD45RA-negative fraction. CDR3 amino acids: CASSAGTGSEQYF. For the CDR3, the DNA is TGTGCCAGCAGCGCCGGGACAGGGAGTGAGCAGTACTTC. Complete variable domain (other parts from reference TRBV7-9 and TRBJ2-7): DTGVSQNPRHKITKRGQNVTFRCDPISEHNRLYWYRQTLGQGPEFLTYFQNEAQLEKSRLLSDRFSAERPKGSFSTLEIQRTEQGDSAMYLCASSAGTGSEQYFGPGTRLTVT.